A selection of T cell receptor beta chains follows, all from one sample in a study of vaccination and CD4 T cells after COVID-19. Their antigens are not known. TCRdb called the PCR reads again in MiXCR, with one record for every CDR3 protein. The sample has about 23,000 distinct CDR3 sequences; 43% are singletons. The sample consisted of CD4+ T cells from blood, cultured in vitro, taken about 7 months after SARS-CoV-2 vaccination. All receptors come from a human donor who had recovered from COVID-19. The CDR3 runs from the conserved cysteine through the conserved F or W. Each record gives: J gene, D gene, clone size, V gene, CDR3 DNA, CDR3 protein. D genes are given only for firm matches. The size entry is marked missing in some rows and otherwise reads once, few, many or a size class.

j_call: TRBJ1-5
d_call: .
clone_size: few
v_call: TRBV20-1
cdr3_nt: TGCAGTGCTAGAGATCCGATACAGGGTGGTCAGCCCCAGCATTTT
cdr3_aa: CSARDPIQGGQPQHF

j_call: TRBJ2-3
d_call: .
clone_size: .
v_call: TRBV4-3
cdr3_nt: TGCGCCAGCAGCCAGACAGGCGATACGCAGTATTTT
cdr3_aa: CASSQTGDTQYF

j_call: TRBJ2-1
d_call: TRBD2
clone_size: .
v_call: TRBV20-1
cdr3_nt: TGCAGTGCTAGAGGTCAACGGGAGGGCCTCAGGTACAATGAGCAGTTCTTC
cdr3_aa: CSARGQREGLRYNEQFF

j_call: TRBJ1-2
d_call: .
clone_size: .
v_call: TRBV18
cdr3_nt: TGTGCCAGCTCATCAGGGGATGGCTACACCTTC
cdr3_aa: CASSSGDGYTF

j_call: TRBJ2-7
d_call: TRBD1
clone_size: few
v_call: TRBV19
cdr3_nt: TGTGCCAGTAGTACAAAGACAGGGCCCTACGAGCAGTACTTC
cdr3_aa: CASSTKTGPYEQYF

j_call: TRBJ1-1
d_call: .
clone_size: few
v_call: TRBV27
cdr3_nt: TGTGCCAGCAGCCGGGGCAGGGGAAACACTGAAGCTTTCTTT
cdr3_aa: CASSRGRGNTEAFF

j_call: TRBJ2-3
d_call: .
clone_size: few
v_call: TRBV7-5
cdr3_nt: .
cdr3_aa: CISVPIERPSVSTDTQYF

j_call: TRBJ2-1
d_call: .
clone_size: .
v_call: TRBV19
cdr3_nt: TGTGCCACTAGGGGGGGGTCGGAGTTCTTC
cdr3_aa: CATRGGSEFF

j_call: TRBJ2-7
d_call: TRBD1
clone_size: .
v_call: TRBV5-1
cdr3_nt: TGCGCCAGCAACACACAGGGGGGACCCTACGAGCAGTACTTC
cdr3_aa: CASNTQGGPYEQYF

j_call: TRBJ2-1
d_call: .
clone_size: .
v_call: TRBV7-2
cdr3_nt: TGTGCCAGCAGCCTAGGGAGGTACAATGAGCAGTTCTTC
cdr3_aa: CASSLGRYNEQFF

j_call: TRBJ1-5
d_call: .
clone_size: .
v_call: TRBV20-1
cdr3_nt: TGCAGTGCTAGTCAGGAGTATCAGCCCCAGCATTTT
cdr3_aa: CSASQEYQPQHF

j_call: TRBJ1-5
d_call: .
clone_size: .
v_call: TRBV6-1
cdr3_nt: TGTGCCAGCAGTGGGGGAAATCAGCCCCAGCATTTT
cdr3_aa: CASSGGNQPQHF

j_call: TRBJ2-5
d_call: TRBD2
clone_size: few
v_call: TRBV20-1
cdr3_nt: TGCAGTGCAGGACTAGCGGAGGGGATATTAGAGACCCAGTACTTC
cdr3_aa: CSAGLAEGILETQYF

j_call: TRBJ2-7
d_call: .
clone_size: few
v_call: TRBV7-2
cdr3_nt: TGTGCCAGCAGAGATACCGGGACACTTTCCTACGAGCAGTACTTC
cdr3_aa: CASRDTGTLSYEQYF

j_call: TRBJ2-5
d_call: TRBD2
clone_size: .
v_call: TRBV6-1
cdr3_nt: TGTGCCAGCAGTGAGGAGGCGGGGGGACAAGAGACCCAGTACTTC
cdr3_aa: CASSEEAGGQETQYF

j_call: TRBJ1-2
d_call: .
clone_size: .
v_call: TRBV7-7
cdr3_nt: TGTGCCAGCAGCCAATGGGGAAGTGGGAGGAACTATGGCTACACCTTC
cdr3_aa: CASSQWGSGRNYGYTF